The TCR beta chain under discussion was sequenced for a study of immune evolution from preneoplasia to lung adenocarcinoma. On the study more broadly: HLA loss of heterozygosity: 6% to 7.5% AIS, more than 14% MIA, 30% to 35% ADC, none AAH.

The method was immunoSEQ multiplex PCR; TCRdb's version includes in-frame clones alone and lacks a portion of them. The table shows some 6,000 clones, with 70% to 75% occurring only once. As for this clone: The antigen remains undetermined.

Germline CDR1 reads LGHNA; CDR2 reads YNFKEQ. The CDR3 has 14 residues. Trimming cost V 1 base and J 3 bases, with 9 bases left between them. Between about 2013 and 2018, patients underwent resection in Japan or China. Study findings and constraints: Normal lung had highest clonality; later lesions appeared denser, more diverse. T cell clonality was higher in KRAS-mutant than EGFR-mutant or wild-type nodules.

The clonotype originates from a person aged 60 to 80 with lung adenocarcinoma. The J gene is TRBJ1-1, the V gene TRBV4-2, with D possibly being TRBD1 (5 bases). Sequencing was carried out using FFPE lung adenocarcinoma in situ tissue. The CDR3 DNA is TGTGCCAGCAGCCAAGGCAGGGTAGACACTGAAGCTTTCTTT. This encodes CASSQGRVDTEAFF.